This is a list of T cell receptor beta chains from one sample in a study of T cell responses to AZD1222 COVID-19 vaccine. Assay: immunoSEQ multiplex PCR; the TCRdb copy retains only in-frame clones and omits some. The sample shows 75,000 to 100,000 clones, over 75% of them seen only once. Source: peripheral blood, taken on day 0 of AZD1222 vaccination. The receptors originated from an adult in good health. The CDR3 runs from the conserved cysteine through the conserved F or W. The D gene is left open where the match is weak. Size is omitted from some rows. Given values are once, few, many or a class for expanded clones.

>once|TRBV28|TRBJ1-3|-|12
CAWGNSGNTIYF
TGTGCGTGGGGGAACTCTGGAAACACCATATATTTT
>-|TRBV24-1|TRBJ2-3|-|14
CATRGGVGTDTQYF
TGTGCCACCAGAGGAGGGGTCGGGACAGATACGCAGTATTTT
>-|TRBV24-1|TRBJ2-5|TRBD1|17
CATSDFSPTGKVETQYF
TGTGCCACCAGTGATTTTAGTCCGACAGGGAAGGTGGAGACCCAGTACTTC
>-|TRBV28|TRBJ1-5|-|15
CASSLLVQGGQPQHF
TGTGCCAGCAGTTTATTGGTACAGGGAGGTCAGCCCCAGCATTTT
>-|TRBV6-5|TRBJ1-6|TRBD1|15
CASSYSRTGDSPLHF
TGTGCCAGCAGTTACTCAAGGACAGGGGATTCACCCCTCCACTTT
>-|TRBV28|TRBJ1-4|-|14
CASSVRQRNEKLFF
TGTGCCAGCAGTGTCCGACAGAGAAATGAAAAACTGTTTTTT
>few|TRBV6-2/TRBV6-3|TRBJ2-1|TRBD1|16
CASSKPRDRVYNEQFF
TGTGCCAGCAGTAAACCCCGGGACAGGGTTTACAATGAGCAGTTCTTC
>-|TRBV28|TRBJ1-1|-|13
CAVGSVMNTEAFF
TGTGCCGTAGGATCAGTGATGAACACTGAAGCTTTCTTT
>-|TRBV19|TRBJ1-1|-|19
CASSIIVEGPNLLGTEAFF
TGTGCCAGTAGTATTATAGTTGAGGGGCCGAACTTGTTGGGGACTGAAGCTTTCTTT
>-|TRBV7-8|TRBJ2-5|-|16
CASSLEGTGFSETQYF
TGTGCCAGCAGCCTAGAAGGGACTGGATTTTCTGAGACCCAGTACTTC
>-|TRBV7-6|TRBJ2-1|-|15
CASSLVWGPDNEQFF
TGTGCCAGCAGCTTGGTATGGGGGCCCGACAATGAGCAGTTCTTC
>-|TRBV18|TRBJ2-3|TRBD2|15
CASSTSGTPPDTQYF
TGTGCCAGCTCGACTAGCGGGACCCCCCCAGATACGCAGTATTTT
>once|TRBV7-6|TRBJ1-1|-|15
CASSLRWGSNTEAFF
TGTGCCAGCAGCTTAAGGTGGGGCTCGAACACTGAAGCTTTCTTT
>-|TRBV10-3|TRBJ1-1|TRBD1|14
CAISRQGRETEAFF
TGTGCCATCAGTAGACAGGGGAGGGAGACTGAAGCTTTCTTT
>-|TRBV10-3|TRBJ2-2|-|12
CAITVSTGELFF
TGTGCCATCACAGTCTCCACCGGGGAGCTGTTTTTT
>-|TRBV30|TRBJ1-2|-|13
CAWSVLAQSAYTF
TGTGCCTGGAGTGTACTAGCACAGAGCGCCTACACCTTC
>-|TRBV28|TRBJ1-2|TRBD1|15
CASSPGTGSRYGYTF
TGTGCCAGCAGTCCAGGGACAGGGTCCCGCTATGGCTACACCTTC
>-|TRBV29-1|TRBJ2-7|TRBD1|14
CSVTLPGGAYEQYF
TGCAGCGTCACACTCCCAGGGGGCGCGTACGAGCAGTACTTC
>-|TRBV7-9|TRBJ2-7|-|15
CASSLRLDSFYEQYF
TGTGCCAGCAGCTTACGCCTGGACAGCTTCTACGAGCAGTACTTC
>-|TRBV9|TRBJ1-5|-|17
CASSVARQFNSNQPQHF
TGTGCCAGCAGCGTAGCTAGACAGTTTAATAGCAATCAGCCCCAGCATTTT
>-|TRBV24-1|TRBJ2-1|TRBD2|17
CATSDPTAGGPGNEQFF
TGTGCCACCAGTGACCCCACAGCGGGAGGGCCAGGCAATGAGCAGTTCTTC
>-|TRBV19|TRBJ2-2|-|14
CASSIGALTGELFF
TGTGCCAGTAGTATCGGCGCCCTAACTGGGGAGCTGTTTTTT
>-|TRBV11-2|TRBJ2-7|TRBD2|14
CASRTSGLSYEQYF
TGTGCCAGCAGGACTAGCGGGCTCTCCTACGAGCAGTACTTC
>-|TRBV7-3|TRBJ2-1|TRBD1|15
CASSQLGTGLNEQFF
TGTGCCAGCAGCCAACTAGGGACAGGGTTAAATGAGCAGTTCTTC
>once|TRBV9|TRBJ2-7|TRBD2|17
CASSTLAPRERTYEQYF
TGTGCCAGCAGCACACTAGCGCCACGAGAAAGAACCTACGAGCAGTACTTC
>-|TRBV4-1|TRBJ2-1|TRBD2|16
CASSLSPGLTYNEQFF
TGCGCCAGCAGCCTTTCCCCGGGACTAACTTACAATGAGCAGTTCTTC
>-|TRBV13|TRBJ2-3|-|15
CASSLGQGLTDTQYF
TGTGCCAGCAGCTTAGGGCAAGGGCTCACAGATACGCAGTATTTT
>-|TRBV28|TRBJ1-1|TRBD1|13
CASRGGQGTEAFF
TGTGCCAGCAGGGGCGGACAGGGAACTGAAGCTTTCTTT
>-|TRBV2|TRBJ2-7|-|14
CASSEQGNPYEQYF
TGTGCCAGCAGTGAACAGGGGAATCCCTACGAGCAGTACTTC
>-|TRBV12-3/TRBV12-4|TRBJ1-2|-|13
CASSFIGGDGYTF
TGTGCCAGCAGTTTTATCGGGGGCGATGGCTACACCTTC
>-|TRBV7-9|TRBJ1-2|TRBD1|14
CASSRKTGVDGYTF
TGTGCCAGCAGCCGTAAGACAGGGGTGGATGGCTACACCTTC
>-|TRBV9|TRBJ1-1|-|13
CASSGEMNTEAFF
TGTGCCAGCAGCGGAGAAATGAACACTGAAGCTTTCTTT
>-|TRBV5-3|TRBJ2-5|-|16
CARSLVVEMRFETQYF
TGTGCCAGAAGCTTGGTAGTAGAGATGAGGTTTGAGACCCAGTACTTC
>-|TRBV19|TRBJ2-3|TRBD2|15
CASRTTGLASDTQYF
TGTGCCAGTAGGACGACGGGACTAGCATCAGATACGCAGTATTTT
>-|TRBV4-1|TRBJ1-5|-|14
CASRAAGLYQPQHF
TGCGCCAGCAGAGCGGCGGGGTTGTACCAGCCCCAGCATTTT
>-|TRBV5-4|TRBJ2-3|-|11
CASSSSYTQYF
TGTGCCAGCAGCTCTTCCTATACGCAGTATTTT
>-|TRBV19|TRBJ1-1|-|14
CASTYAGLNTEAFF
TGTGCCAGTACTTATGCCGGTCTGAACACTGAAGCTTTCTTT
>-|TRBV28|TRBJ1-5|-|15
CASSLYREVGQPQHF
TGTGCCAGCAGTTTATACAGGGAGGTGGGTCAGCCCCAGCATTTT
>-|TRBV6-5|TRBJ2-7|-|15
CASRAGTVSSYEQYF
TGTGCCAGCCGGGCAGGGACGGTGAGCTCCTACGAGCAGTACTTC
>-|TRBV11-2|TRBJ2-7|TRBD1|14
CASSSRRTGKEQYF
TGTGCCAGCAGCTCGCGGCGGACAGGGAAGGAGCAGTACTTC
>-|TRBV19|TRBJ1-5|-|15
CASKLEDSSNQPQHF
TGTGCCAGCAAACTCGAGGACAGTAGCAATCAGCCCCAGCATTTT
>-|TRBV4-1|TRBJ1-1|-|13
CASSQEQRREAFF
TGCGCCAGCAGCCAGGAACAGAGGAGGGAAGCTTTCTTT
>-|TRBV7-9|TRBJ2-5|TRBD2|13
CASSFAGDETQYF
TGTGCCAGCAGCTTCGCGGGAGATGAGACCCAGTACTTC
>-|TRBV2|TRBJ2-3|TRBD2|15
CASSGGLAGGHTQYF
TGTGCCAGCAGTGGGGGACTAGCGGGAGGTCATACGCAGTATTTT
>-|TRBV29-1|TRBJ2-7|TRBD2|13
CSVDVLAGREQYF
TGCAGCGTTGATGTGCTAGCGGGACGCGAGCAGTACTTC
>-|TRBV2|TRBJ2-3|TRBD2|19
CASRERRPGAGGTADTQYF
TGTGCCAGCAGAGAACGTCGCCCCGGAGCGGGAGGGACCGCAGATACGCAGTATTTT
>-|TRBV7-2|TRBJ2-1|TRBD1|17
CASSPWTGGNHINEQFF
TGTGCCAGCAGCCCCTGGACAGGGGGGAACCATATCAATGAGCAGTTCTTC
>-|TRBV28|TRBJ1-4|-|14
CASSLGSRPEKLFF
TGTGCCAGCAGTTTGGGCAGTCGGCCGGAAAAACTGTTTTTT
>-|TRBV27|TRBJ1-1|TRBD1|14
CASSLRTGHTEAFF
TGTGCCAGCAGTTTGAGGACAGGGCATACTGAAGCTTTCTTT
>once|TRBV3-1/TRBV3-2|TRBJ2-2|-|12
CASSHPTGELFF
TGTGCCAGCAGCCATCCAACCGGGGAGCTGTTTTTT
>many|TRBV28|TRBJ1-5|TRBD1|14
CASKLQGQNQPQHF
TGTGCCAGCAAGCTACAGGGGCAAAATCAGCCCCAGCATTTT